A selection of T cell receptor beta chains follows, all from one sample in a study of cytomegalovirus exposure and HLA in healthy donors. The method was immunoSEQ multiplex PCR; TCRdb's version includes in-frame clones alone and lacks a portion of them. In the table there are some 130,000 clones, about 61% of which are singletons. Sequenced material: PBMCs. The receptors were sampled from a woman in her forties in good health and CMV-seronegative. Each CDR3 is given with its conserved first and last residue. A D gene is named only where the DNA matches it firmly. Clone size is stated in some rows and not others, as once, few, many or a class when expanded.

d_call	v_call	clone_size	j_call	cdr3_nt	cdr3_aa
TRBD2	TRBV4-2	few	TRBJ2-1	TGTGCCAGCAGCCCGCGGGGGGGCGATGAGCAGTTCTTC	CASSPRGGDEQFF
.	TRBV30	.	TRBJ1-1	TGTGCCTGGACTAGAGGAGGGTTGACTGAAGCTTTCTTT	CAWTRGGLTEAFF
TRBD1	TRBV5-1	.	TRBJ2-7	TGCGCCAGCAGCTTGGGTATGGGACAGGGCTACGAGCAGTACTTC	CASSLGMGQGYEQYF
.	TRBV2	.	TRBJ2-7	TGTGCCAGCTCCCTAGGGGCAGCGATTCCCTACGAGCAGTACTTC	CASSLGAAIPYEQYF
.	TRBV4-1	few	TRBJ2-7	TGCGCCAGCAGCCAAGATCCTCAGGGATTCTACGAGCAGTACTTC	CASSQDPQGFYEQYF
.	TRBV6-1	once	TRBJ2-4	TGTGCCAGCATCCCCGGGGCCAAAAACATTCAGTACTTC	CASIPGAKNIQYF
.	TRBV27	.	TRBJ2-3	TGTGCCAGCATGGAGTCCCCTTTGGATACGCAGTATTTT	CASMESPLDTQYF
TRBD1	TRBV19	.	TRBJ1-4	TGTGCCAGTAACGACAGGGAGGAAAAACTGTTTTTT	CASNDREEKLFF
.	TRBV18	few	TRBJ2-7	TGTGCCAGCTCTCCCGGGACATCGGACGAGCAGTACTTC	CASSPGTSDEQYF
.	TRBV7-3	few	TRBJ2-1	TGTGCCAGCAGCTTAACTGACGCAGGCAATGAGCAGTTCTTC	CASSLTDAGNEQFF
.	TRBV6-6	.	TRBJ1-2	TGTGCCAGCAGTTACCCCCTCGGGGGAAATGGCTACACCTTC	CASSYPLGGNGYTF
.	TRBV29-1	.	TRBJ1-2	TGCAGCGTATCCGGGACACCGCAGTGGGGCTATGGCTACACCTTC	CSVSGTPQWGYGYTF
TRBD2	TRBV4-1	.	TRBJ2-1	TGCGCCAGCAGCCTATCGGGGGGCTCCTACAATGAGCAGTTCTTC	CASSLSGGSYNEQFF
TRBD2	TRBV7-8	.	TRBJ2-1	TGTGCCAGCAGCTTAGCACGAGGAGCGGGGGGGGACAATGAGCAGTTCTTC	CASSLARGAGGDNEQFF
.	TRBV27	.	TRBJ1-2	TGTGCCAGCAAGGCCGGGGCGGGGAGGCGGTCTAACTATGGCTACACCTTC	CASKAGAGRRSNYGYTF
TRBD1	TRBV18	.	TRBJ1-5	TGTGCCAGCTCAACCCAGGGGGGTAATCAGCCCCAGCATTTT	CASSTQGGNQPQHF
TRBD1	TRBV29-1	.	TRBJ1-1	TGCAGCGTTGCCTTGACAGGGGCGGACACTGAAGCTTTCTTT	CSVALTGADTEAFF
TRBD2	TRBV5-1	once	TRBJ2-3	TGCGCCAGCAGCTCTTGGACTAGCGGGGCAGATACGCAGTATTTT	CASSSWTSGADTQYF
TRBD2	TRBV6-1	once	TRBJ2-3	TGTGCCAGCAGTGAGGAGACTAGCGGTCTACTTACAGATACGCAGTATTTT	CASSEETSGLLTDTQYF
TRBD1	TRBV14	.	TRBJ1-2	TGTGCCAGCAGCCCCCGGACAGGGACTAACTATGGCTACACCTTC	CASSPRTGTNYGYTF
.	TRBV9	.	TRBJ1-2	TGTGCCAGCAGCACTCGACAGGAATCCGAACATTATGGCTACACCTTC	CASSTRQESEHYGYTF
TRBD2	TRBV6-5	.	TRBJ2-3	TGTGCCAGCCGTGGAGCGGGGGGTACAGATACGCAGTATTTT	CASRGAGGTDTQYF
.	TRBV7-2	once	TRBJ2-1	TGTGCCAGCAGCTTAGTTTCCCTAGAATACAATGAGCAGTTCTTC	CASSLVSLEYNEQFF
.	TRBV7-2	.	TRBJ1-2	TGTGCCAGCAGCCGTATAACAGGGAGCTGGGGCTACACCTTC	CASSRITGSWGYTF
TRBD1	TRBV9	.	TRBJ1-6	TGTGCCAGCAGCCCTGGGACAGACAATTCACCCCTCCACTTT	CASSPGTDNSPLHF
.	TRBV30	few	TRBJ1-6	TGTGCCTGGAGTGTATCAGGCAATTCACCCCTCCACTTT	CAWSVSGNSPLHF
TRBD1	TRBV6-1	.	TRBJ1-6	TGTGCCAGCAGTGAACAACGGCGACAGGGGAATTCACCCCTCCACTTT	CASSEQRRQGNSPLHF
.	TRBV15	few	TRBJ1-2	TGTGCCACCAGCAGAGATCCGCGGGGCCAGGGTAACTATGGCTACACCTTC	CATSRDPRGQGNYGYTF
TRBD1	TRBV19	.	TRBJ1-2	TGTGCCAGTAGTTCACAGGGGGCGCTAAACTATGGCTACACCTTC	CASSSQGALNYGYTF
.	TRBV5-5	.	TRBJ1-1	TGTGCCAGCAGCTTCGAGACAGGCGCGGGCACTGAAGCTTTCTTT	CASSFETGAGTEAFF
.	TRBV7-9	.	TRBJ1-1	TGTGCCAGCAGCTTAACGCGGAACACTGAAGCTTTCTTT	CASSLTRNTEAFF
.	TRBV13	.	TRBJ1-1	TGTGCCAGCAGCCCCTGGGGGGAAGGGAGCACTGAAGCTTTCTTT	CASSPWGEGSTEAFF
.	TRBV5-1	.	TRBJ1-4	TGCGCCAGCAGCACGACAGGTTCTGGTGAAAAACTGTTTTTT	CASSTTGSGEKLFF
TRBD1	TRBV6-1	.	TRBJ1-2	TGTGCCAGCAGTGGGTCAGGGGGCGACTATGGCTACACCTTC	CASSGSGGDYGYTF
.	TRBV30	.	TRBJ1-3	TGTGCCTGGAGCCCTCGAGGCGGGACCCGAAACACCATATATTTT	CAWSPRGGTRNTIYF
.	TRBV5-8	once	TRBJ2-7	TGTGCCAGCAGCTTCGACAGAGCCTACGAGCAGTACTTC	CASSFDRAYEQYF
.	TRBV11-1	.	TRBJ2-7	TGTGCCAGCAGCTTAGGCGGGTCGAGCTCCTACGAGCAGTACTTC	CASSLGGSSSYEQYF
.	TRBV6-1	.	TRBJ2-1	TGTGCCAGCAGTGAAAGCCGCGGCAATGAGCAGTTCTTC	CASSESRGNEQFF
.	TRBV11-1	.	TRBJ2-1	TGTGCCAGCAGCTTAAGCAGGGTAAATGAGCAGTTCTTC	CASSLSRVNEQFF
.	TRBV19	.	TRBJ1-2	TGTGCCACTTCGAGACTAGCTAACTATGGCTACACCTTC	CATSRLANYGYTF
TRBD1	TRBV5-1	.	TRBJ1-5	TGCGCCAGCAGCTTAGGGGGGGGACAGGGGAGCAATCAGCCCCAGCATTTT	CASSLGGGQGSNQPQHF
TRBD1	TRBV6-5	few	TRBJ1-5	TGTGCCAGCAGGCGACAGGGAGGAAATCAGCCCCAGCATTTT	CASRRQGGNQPQHF
TRBD2	TRBV27	.	TRBJ2-2	TGTGCCAGCAGTCCCCCCCGCGGGGGGAACACCGGGGAGCTGTTTTTT	CASSPPRGGNTGELFF
TRBD1	TRBV27	once	TRBJ2-7	TGTGCCAGCAGTAGACAGGGGGGCACCTACGAGCAGTACTTC	CASSRQGGTYEQYF
TRBD1	TRBV27	.	TRBJ1-5	TGTGCCAGCAGTTTATGGCCAGGGGGACAGCCCCAGCATTTT	CASSLWPGGQPQHF
TRBD1	TRBV15	.	TRBJ1-4	TGTGCCACCAGCAGTGCCTCCGGGACAGGGGATGAAAAACTGTTTTTT	CATSSASGTGDEKLFF
TRBD1	TRBV4-3	.	TRBJ1-2	TGCGCCAGCAGCCAAGAAGTGGGAGGGACAGGGGGCTATGGCTACACCTTC	CASSQEVGGTGGYGYTF
TRBD1	TRBV9	.	TRBJ1-2	TGTGCCAGCAGCCCAAACACAGGGGGCCGAGCTAACTATGGCTACACCTTC	CASSPNTGGRANYGYTF
.	TRBV10-3	few	TRBJ1-1	TGTGCCATCAGTGGTCAGGGAGGGAGGACTGAAGCTTTCTTT	CAISGQGGRTEAFF
TRBD2	TRBV5-1	.	TRBJ2-1	TGCGCCAGCAGCTTTGGGGGACTAGCGGGGACGGATGAGCAGTTCTTC	CASSFGGLAGTDEQFF
TRBD2	TRBV28	.	TRBJ2-7	TGTGCCAGTCGACTAGCGGCTTCCTACGAGCAGTACTTC	CASRLAASYEQYF
.	TRBV19	.	TRBJ1-3	TGTGCCAGTAGTGCCGACAGCTCTGGAAACACCATATATTTT	CASSADSSGNTIYF
.	TRBV19	.	TRBJ1-1	TGTGCCAGCGATGCACAGAACACTGAAGCTTTCTTT	CASDAQNTEAFF
.	TRBV14	.	TRBJ2-2	TGTGCCAGCAGCCAACTTTTCGGGGAGCTGTTTTTT	CASSQLFGELFF
TRBD2	TRBV6-1	few	TRBJ2-3	TGTGCCAGCAGTGGGACTAGCGGGGGGGCCGATACGCAGTATTTT	CASSGTSGGADTQYF
.	TRBV11-2	.	TRBJ2-1	TGTGCCAGCAGCGAGTCCTACAATGAGCAGTTCTTC	CASSESYNEQFF
.	TRBV5-1	few	TRBJ2-7	TGCGCCAGCAGCTTGGGCCCCCCAGGCGAGCAGTACTTC	CASSLGPPGEQYF
.	TRBV6-1	.	TRBJ2-7	TGTGCCAGCAGTGAAGCGGGACTCATCTACGAGCAGTACTTC	CASSEAGLIYEQYF
.	TRBV7-2	.	TRBJ2-3	TGTGCCAGCAGCTTAGAGGGCGGGAGCACAGATACGCAGTATTTT	CASSLEGGSTDTQYF